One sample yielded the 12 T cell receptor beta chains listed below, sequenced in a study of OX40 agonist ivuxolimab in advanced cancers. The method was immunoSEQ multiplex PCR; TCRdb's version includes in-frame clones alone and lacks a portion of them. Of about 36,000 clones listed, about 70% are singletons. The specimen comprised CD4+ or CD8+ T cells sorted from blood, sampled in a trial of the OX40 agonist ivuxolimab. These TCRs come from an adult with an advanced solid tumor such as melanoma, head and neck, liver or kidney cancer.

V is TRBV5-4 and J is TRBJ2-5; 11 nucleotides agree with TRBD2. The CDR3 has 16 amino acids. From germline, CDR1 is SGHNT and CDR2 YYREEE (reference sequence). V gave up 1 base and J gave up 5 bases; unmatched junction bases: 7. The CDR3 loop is CASSLSLAGGKETQYF. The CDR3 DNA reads TGTGCCAGCAGCTTGTCGCTAGCGGGGGGCAAGGAGACCCAGTACTTC.

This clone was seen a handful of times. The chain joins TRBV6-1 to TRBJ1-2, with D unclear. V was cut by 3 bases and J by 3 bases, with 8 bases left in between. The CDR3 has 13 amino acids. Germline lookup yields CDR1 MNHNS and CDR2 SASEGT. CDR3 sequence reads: CASSDFKHYGYTF. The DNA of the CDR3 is TGTGCCAGCAGTGACTTTAAACACTATGGCTACACCTTC.

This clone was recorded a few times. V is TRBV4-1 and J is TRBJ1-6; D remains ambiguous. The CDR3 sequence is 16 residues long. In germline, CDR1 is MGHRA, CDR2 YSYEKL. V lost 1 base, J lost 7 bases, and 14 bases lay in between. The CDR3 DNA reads TGCGCCAGCAGCCAAGGGGTCGTAAAGATGAATTCACCCCTCCACTTT. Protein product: CASSQGVVKMNSPLHF.

CDR3 nucleotide sequence: TGTGCCAGCAGCTCCGGGACACATTCCTACGAGCAGTACTTC. Protein product: CASSSGTHSYEQYF. The rearrangement uses TRBV6-6 and TRBJ2-7; TRBD1 is a possible D gene (6 bases). CDR1 MNHNY and CDR2 SVGAGI come from the germline V gene (reference sequence). V lost 6 bases, J lost 1 base, and 13 bases lay in between. The CDR3 spans 14 residues.

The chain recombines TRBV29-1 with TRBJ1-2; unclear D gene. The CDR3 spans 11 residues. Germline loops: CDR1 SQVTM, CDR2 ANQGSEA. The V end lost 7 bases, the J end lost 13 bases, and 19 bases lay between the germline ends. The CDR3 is CSGIYQAICTF. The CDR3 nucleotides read TGCAGCGGAATATATCAGGCTATCTGCACCTTC.

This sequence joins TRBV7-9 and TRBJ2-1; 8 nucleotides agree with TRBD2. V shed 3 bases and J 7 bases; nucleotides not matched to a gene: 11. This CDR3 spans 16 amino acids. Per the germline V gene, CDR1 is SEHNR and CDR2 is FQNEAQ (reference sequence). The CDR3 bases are TGTGCCAGCAGCTTGGTAGTCGGCGGGGGGCGGAATGAGCAGTTCTTC. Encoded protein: CASSLVVGGGRNEQFF.

This CDR3 is CAISSGGEETQYF. The CDR3, as DNA: TGTGCCATCAGTAGCGGGGGGGAAGAGACCCAGTACTTC. The chain recombines TRBV10-3 with TRBJ2-5, with TRBD2 identical over 10 bases. The V gene end was trimmed by 5 bases and the J gene end by 3 bases; junction bases not matched to a gene: 0. This CDR3 is built from 13 residues. Germline values: CDR1 ENHRY, CDR2 SYGVKD.

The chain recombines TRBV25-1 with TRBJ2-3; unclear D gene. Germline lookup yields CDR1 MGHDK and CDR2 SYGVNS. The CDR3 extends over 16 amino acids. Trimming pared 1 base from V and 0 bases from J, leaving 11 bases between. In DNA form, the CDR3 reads TGTGCCAGCAGTGAATTTAGGGTGGGGAGCACAGATACGCAGTATTTT. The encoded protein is CASSEFRVGSTDTQYF.

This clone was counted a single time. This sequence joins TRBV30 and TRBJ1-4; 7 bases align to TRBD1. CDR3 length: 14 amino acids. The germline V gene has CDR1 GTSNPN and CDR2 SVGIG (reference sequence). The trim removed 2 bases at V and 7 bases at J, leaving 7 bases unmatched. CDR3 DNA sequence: TGTGCCTGGAGTCTAGAGGGGGCGGGTGAAAAACTGTTTTTT. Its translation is CAWSLEGAGEKLFF.

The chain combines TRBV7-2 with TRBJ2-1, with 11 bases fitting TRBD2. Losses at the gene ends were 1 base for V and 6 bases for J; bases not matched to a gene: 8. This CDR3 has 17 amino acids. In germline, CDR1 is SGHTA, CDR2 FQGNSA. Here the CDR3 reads CASSLVLAGGPRNEQFF. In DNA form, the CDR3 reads TGTGCCAGCAGCTTAGTTCTAGCGGGGGGCCCACGCAATGAGCAGTTCTTC.

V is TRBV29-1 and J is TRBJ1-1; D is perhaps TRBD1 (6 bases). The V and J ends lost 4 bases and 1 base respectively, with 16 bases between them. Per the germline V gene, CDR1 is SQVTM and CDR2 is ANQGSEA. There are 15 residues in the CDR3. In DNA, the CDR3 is TGCAGCGTTGGGGGTCCGGAACAGGGGAACACTGAAGCTTTCTTT. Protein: CSVGGPEQGNTEAFF.

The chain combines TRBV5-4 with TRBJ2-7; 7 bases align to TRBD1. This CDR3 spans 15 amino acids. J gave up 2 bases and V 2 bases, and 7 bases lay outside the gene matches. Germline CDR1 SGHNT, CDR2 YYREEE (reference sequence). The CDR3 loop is CASSFRQGRTYEQYF. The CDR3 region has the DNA TGTGCCAGCAGCTTTCGACAGGGTCGGACCTACGAGCAGTACTTC.